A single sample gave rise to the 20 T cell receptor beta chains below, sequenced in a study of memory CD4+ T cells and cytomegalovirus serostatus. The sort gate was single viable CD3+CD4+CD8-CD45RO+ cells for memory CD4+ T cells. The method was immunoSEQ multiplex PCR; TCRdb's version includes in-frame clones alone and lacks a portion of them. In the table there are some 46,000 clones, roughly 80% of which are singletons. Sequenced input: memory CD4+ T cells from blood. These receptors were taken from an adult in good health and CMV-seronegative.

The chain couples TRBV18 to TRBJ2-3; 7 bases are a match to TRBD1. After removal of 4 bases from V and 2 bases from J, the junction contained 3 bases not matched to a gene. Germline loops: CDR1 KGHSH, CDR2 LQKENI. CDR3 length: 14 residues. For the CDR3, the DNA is TGTGCCAGCTCACGGGACAGCTCCACAGATACGCAGTATTTT. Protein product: CASSRDSSTDTQYF. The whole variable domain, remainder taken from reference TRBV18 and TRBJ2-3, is NAGVMQNPRHLVRRRGQEARLRCSPMKGHSHVYWYRQLPEEGLKFMVYLQKENIIDESGMPKERFSAEFPKEGPSILRIQQVVRGDSAAYFCASSRDSSTDTQYFGPGTRLTVL.

The CDR3 loop reads CAIGDPGGLSGNTIYF. The CDR3 region has the DNA TGTGCCATCGGGGACCCAGGGGGTTTATCTGGAAACACCATATATTTT. This chain joins TRBV10-3 and TRBJ1-3; 7 bases align to TRBD1. The length of the CDR3 is 16 residues. With 8 bases clipped from V and 1 base from J, the junction kept 11 bases outside the gene matches. Germline CDR1 is ENHRY and CDR2 is SYGVKD.

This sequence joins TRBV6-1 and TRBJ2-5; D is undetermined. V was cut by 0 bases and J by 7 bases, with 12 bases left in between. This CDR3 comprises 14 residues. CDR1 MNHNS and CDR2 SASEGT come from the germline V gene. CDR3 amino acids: CASSEAPGWGTQYF. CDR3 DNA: TGTGCCAGCAGTGAAGCTCCGGGTTGGGGGACCCAGTACTTC.

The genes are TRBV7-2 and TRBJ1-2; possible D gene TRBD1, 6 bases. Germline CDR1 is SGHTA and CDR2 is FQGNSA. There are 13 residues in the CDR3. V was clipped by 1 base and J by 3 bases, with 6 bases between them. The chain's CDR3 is CASSLDRDYGYTF. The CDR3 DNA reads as TGTGCCAGCAGCTTAGACAGGGACTATGGCTACACCTTC.

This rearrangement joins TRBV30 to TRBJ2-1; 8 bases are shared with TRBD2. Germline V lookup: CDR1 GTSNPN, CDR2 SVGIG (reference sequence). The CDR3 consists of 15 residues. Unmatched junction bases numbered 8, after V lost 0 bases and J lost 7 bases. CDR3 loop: CAWSVRGGLGNEQFF. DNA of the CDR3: TGTGCCTGGAGTGTACGGGGGGGCCTAGGGAATGAGCAGTTCTTC.

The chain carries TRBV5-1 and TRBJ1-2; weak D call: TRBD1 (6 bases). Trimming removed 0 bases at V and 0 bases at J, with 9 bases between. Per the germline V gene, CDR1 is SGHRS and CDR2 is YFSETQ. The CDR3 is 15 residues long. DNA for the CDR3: TGCGCCAGCAGCTTGGACAGGGAGACTAACTATGGCTACACCTTC. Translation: CASSLDRETNYGYTF.

In DNA form, the CDR3 reads TGTGCCAGCAGTTACAGGGCACAAAGAGATTCACCCCTCCACTTT. It codes for CASSYRAQRDSPLHF. The J gene is TRBJ1-6, the V gene TRBV2, with a possible D match to TRBD1 (6 bases). Germline V gives CDR1 SNHLY, CDR2 FYNNEI. Trimming removed 5 bases at V and 8 bases at J, with 16 bases between. CDR3 size: 15 residues.

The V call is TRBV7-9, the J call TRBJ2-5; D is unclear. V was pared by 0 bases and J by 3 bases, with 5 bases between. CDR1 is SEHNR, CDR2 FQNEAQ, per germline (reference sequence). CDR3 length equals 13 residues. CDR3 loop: CASSLAVEETQYF. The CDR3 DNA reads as TGTGCCAGCAGCTTAGCAGTTGAAGAGACCCAGTACTTC.

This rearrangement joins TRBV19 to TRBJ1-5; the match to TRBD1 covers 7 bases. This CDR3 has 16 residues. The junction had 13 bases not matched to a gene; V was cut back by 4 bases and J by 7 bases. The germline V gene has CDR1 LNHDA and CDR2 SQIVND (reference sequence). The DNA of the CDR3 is TGTGCCAGTAGTACCGAGAGACAGGGCCGGGGGCAGCCCCAGCATTTT. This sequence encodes CASSTERQGRGQPQHF.

CDR3 residues: CASSITGEVRNTEAFF. The CDR3 DNA reads as TGTGCCAGTAGTATAACAGGGGAAGTTCGAAACACTGAAGCTTTCTTT. The rearrangement links TRBV19 to TRBJ1-1, with 7 bases lining up with TRBD1. The CDR3 sequence is 16 residues long. Losses at the gene ends were 2 bases for V and 2 bases for J; bases not matched to a gene: 8. Germline V gene data show CDR1 as LNHDA and CDR2 as SQIVND (reference sequence).

The DNA of the CDR3 is TGTGCCAGCAGTGCTCGGACAGGGGTGGTAATCGGTGGCTACACCTTC. Translation gives CASSARTGVVIGGYTF. This sequence joins TRBV2 and TRBJ1-2; 9 positions agree with TRBD1. CDR3 length: 16 amino acids. After removal of 4 bases from V and 7 bases from J, the junction contained 13 bases not matched to a gene. CDR1 SNHLY and CDR2 FYNNEI come from the germline V gene.

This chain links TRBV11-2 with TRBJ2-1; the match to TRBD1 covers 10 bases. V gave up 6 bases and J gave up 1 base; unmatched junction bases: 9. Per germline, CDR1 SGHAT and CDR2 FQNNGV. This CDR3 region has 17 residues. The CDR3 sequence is CASRSPTGQGSYNEQFF. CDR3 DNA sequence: TGTGCCAGCAGGAGTCCTACGGGACAGGGGTCCTACAATGAGCAGTTCTTC.

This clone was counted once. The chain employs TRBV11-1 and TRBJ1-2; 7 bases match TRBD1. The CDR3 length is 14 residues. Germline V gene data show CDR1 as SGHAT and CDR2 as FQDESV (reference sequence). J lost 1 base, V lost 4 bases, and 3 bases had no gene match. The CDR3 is CASSYDRVNYGYTF. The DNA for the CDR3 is TGTGCCAGCAGCTATGACAGGGTTAACTATGGCTACACCTTC.

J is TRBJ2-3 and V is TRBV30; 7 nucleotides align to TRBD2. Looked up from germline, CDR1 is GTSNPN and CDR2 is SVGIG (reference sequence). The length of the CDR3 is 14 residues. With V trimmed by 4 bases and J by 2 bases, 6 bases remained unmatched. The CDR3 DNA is TGTGCCTGGAAAACTAGCGCATCCACAGATACGCAGTATTTT. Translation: CAWKTSASTDTQYF.

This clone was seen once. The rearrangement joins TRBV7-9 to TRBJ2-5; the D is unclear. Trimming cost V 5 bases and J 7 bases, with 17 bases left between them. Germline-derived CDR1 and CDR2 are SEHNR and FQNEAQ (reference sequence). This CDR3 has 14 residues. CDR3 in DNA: TGTGCCAGCAGCCCGCAAGGGTGGTACGGGACCCAGTACTTC. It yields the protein CASSPQGWYGTQYF.

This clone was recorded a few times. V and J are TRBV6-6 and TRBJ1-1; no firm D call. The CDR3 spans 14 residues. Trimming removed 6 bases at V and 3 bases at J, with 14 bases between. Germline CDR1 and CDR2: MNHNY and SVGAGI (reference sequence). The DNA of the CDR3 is TGTGCCAGCAGATCGGGAATATTGGACACTGAAGCTTTCTTT. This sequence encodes CASRSGILDTEAFF.

CDR3 in amino acids: CASSDRQGTNTIYF. CDR3 nucleotides: TGTGCCAGCAGCGACCGACAGGGGACAAACACCATATATTTT. V and J are TRBV2 and TRBJ1-3; 8 bases line up with TRBD1. The CDR3 is made up of 14 amino acids. Germline CDR1 is SNHLY and CDR2 is FYNNEI. V shed 6 bases, J shed 6 bases, and the junction held 7 bases outside the gene matches.

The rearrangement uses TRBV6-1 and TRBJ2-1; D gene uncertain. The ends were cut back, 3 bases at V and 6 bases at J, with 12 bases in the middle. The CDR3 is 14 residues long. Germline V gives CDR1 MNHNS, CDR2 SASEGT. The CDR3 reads CASSDPGRRNEQFF. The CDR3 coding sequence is TGTGCCAGCAGTGACCCGGGTAGGCGCAATGAGCAGTTCTTC.

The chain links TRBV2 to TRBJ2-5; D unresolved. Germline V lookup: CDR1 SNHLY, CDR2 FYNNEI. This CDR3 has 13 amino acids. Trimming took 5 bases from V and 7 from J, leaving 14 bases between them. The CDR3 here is CASSKDLVGTQYF. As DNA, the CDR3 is TGTGCCAGCAGTAAAGACCTGGTGGGGACCCAGTACTTC.

In DNA form, the CDR3 reads TGCGCCAGCAGCTGGGGACAAGAGACCCAGTACTTC. Protein: CASSWGQETQYF. V gene TRBV5-1 combines with J gene TRBJ2-5, with unresolved D. The V end was cut by 3 bases, the J end by 2 bases, with 5 bases between. From germline, CDR1 is SGHRS and CDR2 YFSETQ. CDR3 length: 12 residues.